A single sample is the source of the 14 T cell receptor beta chains below, sequenced in a study of blood T cell repertoires in COVID-19. The method was immunoSEQ multiplex PCR; TCRdb's version includes in-frame clones alone and lacks a portion of them. This table holds tens of thousands of clones, about 82% found once. Sample: peripheral blood. These receptors came from a man older than 75 with active COVID-19.

This chain joins TRBV4-2 and TRBJ1-5; weak D call: TRBD1 (5 bases). The CDR3 is 16 residues long. The ends were cut back, 0 bases at V and 5 bases at J, with 14 bases in the middle. Germline lookup yields CDR1 LGHNA and CDR2 YNFKEQ. CDR3 loop: CASSQEMGREDQPQHF. In DNA form, the CDR3 reads TGTGCCAGCAGCCAAGAAATGGGCAGGGAAGATCAGCCCCAGCATTTT.

The chain is built from TRBV9 and TRBJ2-2, with 14 bases identical to TRBD2. The CDR3 is made up of 16 amino acids. The germline V gene encodes CDR1 SGDLS and CDR2 YYNGEE. Trimming at V came to 2 bases and at J to 6 bases, leaving 3 bases not matched to a gene. CDR3 loop: CASSVGLAGAPGELFF. The CDR3 DNA follows: TGTGCCAGCAGCGTGGGACTAGCGGGAGCTCCCGGGGAGCTGTTTTTT.

This chain links TRBV27 with TRBJ2-7; 7 positions match TRBD2. This CDR3 comprises 16 residues. V lost 3 bases and J lost 3; bases outside the gene matches: 11. CDR1 is MNHEY, CDR2 SMNVEV, per germline (reference sequence). The CDR3 region is CASSFYPPRGIYEQYF. For the CDR3, the DNA is TGTGCCAGCAGTTTCTACCCCCCGCGGGGGATCTACGAGCAGTACTTC.

The chain links TRBV7-2 to TRBJ2-7; 10 bases fit TRBD2. The junction had 5 bases not matched to a gene; V was cut back by 5 bases and J by 4 bases. CDR3 size: 14 residues. Germline V gene sequence: CDR1 SGHTA, CDR2 FQGNSA. CDR3 in amino acids: CASSLRTSGYEQYF. CDR3 coding DNA: TGTGCCAGCAGCCTTCGGACTAGCGGTTACGAGCAGTACTTC. Together with reference TRBV7-2 and TRBJ2-7, the CDR3 gives the full variable domain: GAGVSQSPSNKVTEKGKDVELRCDPISGHTALYWYRQSLGQGLEFLIYFQGNSAPDKSGLPSDRFSAERTGGSVSTLTIQRTQQEDSAVYLCASSLRTSGYEQYFGPGTRLTVT.

The chain carries TRBV15 and TRBJ2-3; D may match TRBD1 or TRBD2 (6 bases each). CDR3 size: 15 residues. V lost 5 bases and J lost 2, with 14 bases in between. From germline, CDR1 is LNHNV and CDR2 YYDKDF (reference sequence). The CDR3 here is CATSRGGQNTDTQYF. CDR3 nucleotide sequence: TGTGCCACCAGCCGAGGGGGGCAGAACACAGATACGCAGTATTTT.

The chain has TRBV5-1 and TRBJ2-1; 9 bases are a match to TRBD2. The V gene's germline CDR1 is SGHRS and CDR2 YFSETQ. The J segment lost 5 bases and the V segment lost 3 bases, leaving 9 bases of the junction unmatched. This CDR3 comprises 16 residues. CDR3 sequence reads: CASSSPGLAIHNEQFF. Written as DNA, the CDR3 is TGCGCCAGCAGCTCTCCGGGACTAGCAATCCACAATGAGCAGTTCTTC.

The chain carries TRBV9 and TRBJ1-1; D possibly corresponds to TRBD1 (5 bases). The CDR3 spans 13 residues. V dropped 7 bases and J dropped 3 bases, with 13 bases sitting between them. In germline, CDR1 is SGDLS, CDR2 YYNGEE. The CDR3: CASARVGDTEAFF. The CDR3 DNA follows: TGTGCCAGCGCCCGGGTAGGGGACACTGAAGCTTTCTTT. The whole variable domain, remainder taken from reference TRBV9 and TRBJ1-1, is DSGVTQTPKHLITATGQRVTLRCSPRSGDLSVYWYQQSLDQGLQFLIQYYNGEERAKGNILERFSAQQFPDLHSELNLSSLELGDSALYFCASARVGDTEAFFGQGTRLTVV.

The chain is built from TRBV24-1 and TRBJ2-1; D gene ambiguous. V dropped 2 bases and J dropped 0 bases, with 7 bases sitting between them. The CDR3 is made up of 15 amino acids. The germline V gene encodes CDR1 KGHDR and CDR2 SFDVKD. As DNA, the CDR3 is TGTGCCACCAGTGATTCTAAGAGCTCCTACAATGAGCAGTTCTTC. It specifies CATSDSKSSYNEQFF.

CDR3 amino acids: CASSAGTSGGGEQYF. The CDR3 coding sequence is TGTGCCAGCAGTGCCGGGACTAGCGGAGGGGGCGAGCAGTACTTC. The chain couples TRBV6-2 or TRBV6-3 to TRBJ2-7; 11 positions match TRBD2. Per the germline V gene, CDR1 is MNHEY and CDR2 is SVGEGT. The CDR3 runs 15 residues. V shed 5 bases and J 6 bases; nucleotides not matched to a gene: 9.

V and J are TRBV24-1 and TRBJ1-1; D possibly corresponds to TRBD1 (5 bases). From germline, CDR1 is KGHDR and CDR2 SFDVKD. The germline V and J ends were trimmed by 6 bases and 0 bases, with 10 bases remaining between them. The CDR3 has 14 residues. CDR3 sequence: CATSTGGMNTEAFF. DNA for the CDR3: TGTGCCACCAGTACCGGGGGGATGAACACTGAAGCTTTCTTT.

V gene TRBV2 combines with J gene TRBJ2-5; tentatively, D is TRBD1 (8 bases). This CDR3 is 15 amino acids long. Germline CDR1 is SNHLY and CDR2 is FYNNEI. V gave up 10 bases and J gave up 7 bases, with 25 bases separating them. CDR3 bases: TGTGCCACCGAGACAGGGACAGGACTAGAGCGGACCCAGTACTTC. Translated: CATETGTGLERTQYF.

The V call is TRBV7-2, the J call TRBJ2-2; TRBD2 might be the D (5 bases). Germline values: CDR1 SGHTA, CDR2 FQGNSA. This CDR3 is 15 amino acids long. V lost 3 bases to trimming and J lost 3 bases, with 11 bases between them. The CDR3 DNA is TGTGCCAGCAGCTTTGGCCTAGCAGACACCGGGGAGCTGTTTTTT. This encodes CASSFGLADTGELFF. The full variable domain, its missing parts supplied by reference TRBV7-2 and TRBJ2-2, is GAGVSQSPSNKVTEKGKDVELRCDPISGHTALYWYRQSLGQGLEFLIYFQGNSAPDKSGLPSDRFSAERTGGSVSTLTIQRTQQEDSAVYLCASSFGLADTGELFFGEGSRLTVL.

This chain connects TRBV6-6 to TRBJ2-7; 11 bases fit TRBD2. J was trimmed by 2 bases and V by 6 bases; bases with no gene match: 3. The V gene's germline CDR1 is MNHNY and CDR2 SVGAGI (reference sequence). This CDR3 contains 14 residues. CDR3 sequence (DNA): TGTGCCAGCAGCGGGACTAGCGGTACCTACGAGCAGTACTTC. This encodes CASSGTSGTYEQYF.

The chain combines TRBV10-3 with TRBJ1-3, with 9 bases matching TRBD1. Unmatched junction bases numbered 21, after V lost 7 bases and J lost 5 bases. The V gene's germline CDR1 is ENHRY and CDR2 SYGVKD. The CDR3 is 19 amino acids. In DNA form, the CDR3 reads TGTGCCATCACCCGAAATGTATGGACGTACAGGGGGCCTAGAAACACCATATATTTT. Translation: CAITRNVWTYRGPRNTIYF.